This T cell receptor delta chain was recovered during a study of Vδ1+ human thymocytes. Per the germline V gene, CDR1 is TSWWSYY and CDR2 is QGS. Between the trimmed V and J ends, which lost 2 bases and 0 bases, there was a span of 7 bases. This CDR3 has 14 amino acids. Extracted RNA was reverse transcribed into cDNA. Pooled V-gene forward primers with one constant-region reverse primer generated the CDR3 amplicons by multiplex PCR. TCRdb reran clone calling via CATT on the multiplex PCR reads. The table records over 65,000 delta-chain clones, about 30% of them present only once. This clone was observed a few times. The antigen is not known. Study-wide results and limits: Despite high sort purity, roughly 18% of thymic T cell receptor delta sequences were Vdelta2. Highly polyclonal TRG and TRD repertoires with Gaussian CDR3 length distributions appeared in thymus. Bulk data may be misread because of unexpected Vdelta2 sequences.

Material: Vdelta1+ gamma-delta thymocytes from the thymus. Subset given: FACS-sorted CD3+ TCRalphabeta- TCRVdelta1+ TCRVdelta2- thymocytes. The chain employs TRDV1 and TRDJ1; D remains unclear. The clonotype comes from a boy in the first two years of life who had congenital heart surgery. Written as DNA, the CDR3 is TGTGCTCTTGGGGAATATTGGAACACCGATAAACTCATCTTT. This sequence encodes CALGEYWNTDKLIF.